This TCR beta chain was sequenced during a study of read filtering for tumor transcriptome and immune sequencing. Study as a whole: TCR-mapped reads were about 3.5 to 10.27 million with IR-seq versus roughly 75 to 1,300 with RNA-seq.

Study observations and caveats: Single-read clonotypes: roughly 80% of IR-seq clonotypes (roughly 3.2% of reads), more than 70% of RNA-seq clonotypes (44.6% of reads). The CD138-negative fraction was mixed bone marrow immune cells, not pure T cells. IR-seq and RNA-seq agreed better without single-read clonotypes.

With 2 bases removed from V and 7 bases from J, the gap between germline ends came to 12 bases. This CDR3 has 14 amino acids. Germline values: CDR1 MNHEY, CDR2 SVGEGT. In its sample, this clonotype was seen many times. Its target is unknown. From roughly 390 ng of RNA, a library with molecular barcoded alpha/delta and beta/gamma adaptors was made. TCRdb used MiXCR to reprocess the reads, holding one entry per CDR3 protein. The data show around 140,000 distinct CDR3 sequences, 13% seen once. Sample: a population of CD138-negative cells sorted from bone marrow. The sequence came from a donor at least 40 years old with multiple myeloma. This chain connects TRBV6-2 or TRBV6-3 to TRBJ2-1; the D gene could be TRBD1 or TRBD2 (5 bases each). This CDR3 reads CASSYRGSLNEQFF. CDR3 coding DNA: TGTGCCAGCAGTTACCGGGGCTCGCTTAATGAGCAGTTCTTC.